The entry below gives a single T cell receptor (beta chain) sequence along with its context. This CDR3 is 17 amino acids long. V was clipped by 3 bases and J by 11 bases; unmatched bases: 17. From germline, CDR1 is GTSNPN and CDR2 SVGIG (reference sequence). This entry is derived from a study of control samples from healthy donors and cancer patients. Assay used: immunoSEQ multiplex PCR; TCRdb lists only in-frame clones, some missing. The sample includes hundreds of thousands of clones, 90% of them seen just once. Sequencing was done on a sample of PBMCs. The chain employs TRBV30 and TRBJ2-3; 13 nucleotides agree with TRBD2. This clonotype was sampled from a middle-aged man with head and neck cancer. CDR3 coding DNA: TGTGCCTGGAGGATCTCCGGGACTAGCGGGGCATTCTATAGGCAGTATTTT. This translates into CAWRISGTSGAFYRQYF.